This T cell receptor (beta chain) derives from a study of blood T cell repertoires in COVID-19. About the study: T cells, B-cell-depleted T cells, or PBMCs provided the cDNA or gDNA that served as material.

Sequenced by immunoSEQ multiplex PCR; TCRdb stores in-frame clones only, minus some. In the table there are fewer than 500,000 clones, roughly 90% of which are singletons. The J segment lost 4 bases and the V segment lost 6 bases, leaving 8 bases of the junction unmatched. Germline V gene data show CDR1 as MNHEY and CDR2 as SVGAGI. This CDR3 contains 15 residues. The participants were between about 18 and 90 years old and came from some 23 US areas. Clinical history as reported by participants underpinned cohort assignment. The sequencing input was PBMCs or T cells enriched from blood (not recorded which). This chain joins TRBV6-5 and TRBJ2-7; 11 bases map to TRBD2. This clonotype was sampled from a woman under 40 with acute COVID-19. The CDR3 region is CASRLVAGGVYEQYF. The CDR3 coding sequence is TGTGCCAGCAGGCTTGTAGCGGGGGGGGTATACGAGCAGTACTTC.